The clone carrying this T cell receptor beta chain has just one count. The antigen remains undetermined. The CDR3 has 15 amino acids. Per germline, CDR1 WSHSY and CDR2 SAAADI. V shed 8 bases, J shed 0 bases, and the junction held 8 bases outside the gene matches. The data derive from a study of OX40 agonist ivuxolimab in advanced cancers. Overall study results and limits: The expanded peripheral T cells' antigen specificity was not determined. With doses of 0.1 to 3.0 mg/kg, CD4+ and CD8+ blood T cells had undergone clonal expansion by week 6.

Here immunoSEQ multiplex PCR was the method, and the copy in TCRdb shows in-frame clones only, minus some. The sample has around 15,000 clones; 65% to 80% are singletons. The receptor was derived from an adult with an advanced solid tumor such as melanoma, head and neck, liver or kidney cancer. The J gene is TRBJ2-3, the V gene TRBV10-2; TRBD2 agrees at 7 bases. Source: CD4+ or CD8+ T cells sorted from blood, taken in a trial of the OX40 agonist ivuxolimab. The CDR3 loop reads CASLPGTTSTDTQYF. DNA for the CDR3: TGCGCCAGCCTTCCCGGGACTACCAGCACAGATACGCAGTATTTT.